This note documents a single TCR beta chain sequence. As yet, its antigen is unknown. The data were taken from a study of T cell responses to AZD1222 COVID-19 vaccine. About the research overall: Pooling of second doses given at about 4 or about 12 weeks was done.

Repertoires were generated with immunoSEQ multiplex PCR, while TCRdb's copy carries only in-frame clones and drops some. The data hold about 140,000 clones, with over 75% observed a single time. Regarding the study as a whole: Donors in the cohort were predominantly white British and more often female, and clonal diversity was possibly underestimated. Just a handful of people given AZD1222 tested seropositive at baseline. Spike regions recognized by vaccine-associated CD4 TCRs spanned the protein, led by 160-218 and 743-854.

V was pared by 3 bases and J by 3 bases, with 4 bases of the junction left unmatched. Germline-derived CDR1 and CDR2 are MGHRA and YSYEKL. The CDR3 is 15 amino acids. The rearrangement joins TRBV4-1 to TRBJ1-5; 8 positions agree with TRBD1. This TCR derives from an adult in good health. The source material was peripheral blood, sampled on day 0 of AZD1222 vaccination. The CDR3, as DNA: TGCGCCAGCAGCCATCCGGGACAGGTCAATCAGCCCCAGCATTTT. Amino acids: CASSHPGQVNQPQHF.